One and the same sample provided the 32 T cell receptor beta chains below, sequenced in a study of OX40 agonist ivuxolimab in advanced cancers. The library was produced with the immunoSEQ multiplex PCR assay. Sourced from immuneACCESS, this table was stored by TCRdb with only in-frame sequences that have V and J called. A share of the clones is absent; for the studies checked, an unresolved V gene accounts for under half, and the remainder has no known explanation. Recorded for this sample are under 25,000 clones; about 70% of them occurred a single time. About a third of the sample is taken by the ten largest. The specimen comprised CD4+ or CD8+ T cells sorted from blood, sampled in a trial of the OX40 agonist ivuxolimab. Source of these receptors: an adult with an advanced solid tumor such as melanoma, head and neck, liver or kidney cancer.

J is TRBJ1-4 and V is TRBV5-6, with unresolved D. Trimming removed 6 bases at V and 8 bases at J, with 14 bases between. Germline V gene lookup returns CDR1 SGHDT and CDR2 YYEEEE. This CDR3 has 13 residues. For the CDR3, the DNA is TGTGCCAGCAAGGTCGGCAGTCACGAAAAACTGTTTTTT. This codes for CASKVGSHEKLFF.

The table lists this clone with a few counts. The chain carries TRBV5-1 and TRBJ2-3; possibly TRBD1 for D (5 bases). Germline V gene data show CDR1 as SGHRS and CDR2 as YFSETQ. V lost 0 bases and J lost 4, with 9 bases in between. The CDR3 totals 14 residues. DNA for the CDR3: TGCGCCAGCAGCTTGGAAGGGGCCCCAGATACGCAGTATTTT. Amino acids: CASSLEGAPDTQYF.

The chain employs TRBV5-5 and TRBJ2-7; TRBD1 agrees at 10 bases. The CDR3 has 13 amino acids. Per germline, CDR1 SGHKS and CDR2 YYEKEE (reference sequence). The ends lost 3 bases at V and 5 bases at J; junction bases unmatched: 2. CDR3 sequence: CASSWGTGDEQYF. The CDR3 DNA sequence: TGTGCCAGCAGCTGGGGGACAGGGGACGAGCAGTACTTC.

The chain recombines TRBV29-1 with TRBJ2-2, with D unresolved. Between the trimmed V and J ends, which lost 4 bases and 3 bases, there was a span of 9 bases. This CDR3 contains 13 residues. Germline V lookup: CDR1 SQVTM, CDR2 ANQGSEA. CDR3 coding DNA: TGCAGCGTTGTAGGTACGGACACCGGGGAGCTGTTTTTT. Translated, it gives CSVVGTDTGELFF.

In nucleotides, the CDR3 is TGTGCCAGCAGTTCTCCTGGGACAGGGAATGAAAAACTGTTTTTT. Encoded protein: CASSSPGTGNEKLFF. This chain joins TRBV28 and TRBJ1-4; TRBD1 agrees at 9 bases. V was clipped by 4 bases and J by 5 bases; unmatched bases: 5. Germline V gives CDR1 MDHEN, CDR2 SYDVKM. CDR3 length equals 15 residues.

This clone has more than one count but fewer than ten. The genes are TRBV5-5 and TRBJ2-7; D possibly corresponds to TRBD1 (6 bases). Germline-derived CDR1 and CDR2 are SGHKS and YYEKEE (reference sequence). The ends were cut back, 2 bases at V and 2 bases at J, with 11 bases in the middle. The CDR3 is 14 amino acids. The CDR3 DNA sequence: TGTGCCAGCAGCTTTGCCCAGGGGACCTACGAGCAGTACTTC. This gives the protein CASSFAQGTYEQYF.

This chain uses TRBV5-4 with TRBJ2-1; possibly TRBD1 or TRBD2 for D (5 bases each). The V and J ends lost 7 bases and 6 bases respectively, with 11 bases between them. The V gene's germline CDR1 is SGHNT and CDR2 YYREEE (reference sequence). The CDR3 consists of 12 residues. The CDR3 DNA follows: TGTGCCAGCTGGGCGAGGGGCAATGAGCAGTTCTTC. This gives the protein CASWARGNEQFF.

This clone was seen a few times. The chain is built from TRBV27 and TRBJ2-7, with 10 bases identical to TRBD2. With V trimmed by 7 bases and J by 5 bases, 17 bases remained unmatched. Germline CDR1 is MNHEY and CDR2 is SMNVEV (reference sequence). CDR3 length: 17 residues. CDR3 in amino acids: CASTQELAGTPRDEQYF. CDR3 coding DNA: TGTGCCAGCACCCAAGAACTAGCGGGAACCCCTAGGGACGAGCAGTACTTC.

The CDR3 protein is CASSQDGGTEELFF. The CDR3 DNA reads TGTGCCAGCAGCCAAGACGGGGGGACGGAGGAGCTGTTTTTT. V is TRBV4-2 and J is TRBJ2-2; 7 bases align to TRBD2. This CDR3 region has 14 residues. CDR1 and CDR2 (germline): LGHNA, YNFKEQ. The V segment lost 0 bases and the J segment 10 bases; nucleotides outside the gene matches: 5.

This rearrangement joins TRBV6-5 to TRBJ2-1; tentatively, D is TRBD1 or TRBD2 (5 bases each). Germline loops: CDR1 MNHEY, CDR2 SVGAGI. The CDR3 runs to 12 residues. V was cut by 3 bases and J by 9 bases, with 9 bases left in between. This CDR3 is CASSYRGGEQFF. DNA for the CDR3: TGTGCCAGCAGTTATCGGGGCGGTGAGCAGTTCTTC.

This clone was found once. CDR3 DNA sequence: TGTGCCAGTAGTGACGGGACAGGGGCCTACGAGCAGTACTTC. Its translation is CASSDGTGAYEQYF. The V gene is TRBV19, the J gene TRBJ2-7, with 10 positions matching TRBD1. Germline V gene lookup returns CDR1 LNHDA and CDR2 SQIVND (reference sequence). J was trimmed by 2 bases and V by 5 bases; bases with no gene match: 3. This CDR3 comprises 14 residues.

The CDR3 nucleotides are TGTGCCAGCAGCTTAACCGCCTACGAGCAGTACTTC. As protein: CASSLTAYEQYF. V usage is TRBV7-2 and J usage is TRBJ2-7; D gene uncertain. Germline CDR1 is SGHTA and CDR2 is FQGNSA. The CDR3 extends over 12 amino acids. The V end was cut by 2 bases, the J end by 2 bases, with 4 bases between.

The gene calls are TRBV6-5 and TRBJ2-3; TRBD1 matches 9 bases. The CDR3 sequence is 15 residues long. Germline lookup yields CDR1 MNHEY and CDR2 SVGAGI. The trim removed 5 bases at V and 7 bases at J, leaving 10 bases unmatched. CDR3 sequence reads: CASSPSTGGRYTQYF. CDR3 nucleotide sequence: TGTGCCAGCAGTCCCAGTACAGGGGGCAGGTATACGCAGTATTTT.

The DNA for the CDR3 is TGCGCCAGCCTGAGGGATGGCACCGGGGAGCTGTTTTTT. It encodes CASLRDGTGELFF. The gene calls are TRBV10-2 and TRBJ2-2; D is possibly TRBD2 (5 bases). Germline lookup yields CDR1 WSHSY and CDR2 SAAADI. This CDR3 spans 13 amino acids. Trimming removed 8 bases at V and 4 bases at J, with 11 bases between.

The chain joins TRBV29-1 to TRBJ1-1; TRBD1 matches 7 bases. There are 14 residues in the CDR3. The V gene's germline CDR1 is SQVTM and CDR2 ANQGSEA. J was trimmed by 1 base and V by 3 bases; bases with no gene match: 5. Written as DNA, the CDR3 is TGCAGCGTTGATGGGACAGCTACGAACACTGAAGCTTTCTTT. Translated: CSVDGTATNTEAFF.

This clone was found a few times. The chain links TRBV9 to TRBJ2-5, with D possibly TRBD2 on 5 matching bases. The germline V and J ends were trimmed by 3 bases and 5 bases, with 20 bases remaining between them. There are 16 residues in the CDR3. The germline V gene encodes CDR1 SGDLS and CDR2 YYNGEE. CDR3 in DNA: TGTGCCAGCAGCGCCTTTTCGGGGTTGGTCCGGGAGACCCAGTACTTC. It yields the protein CASSAFSGLVRETQYF.

The chain combines TRBV19 with TRBJ2-7, with a possible D match to TRBD2 (6 bases). Germline V CDR1 and CDR2: LNHDA, SQIVND (reference sequence). Trimming took off 1 base at V and 4 bases at J, with 8 bases between the two ends. CDR3 length: 13 amino acids. CDR3 sequence reads: CASSIVEGYEQYF. The CDR3 DNA reads as TGTGCCAGTAGTATAGTGGAGGGATACGAGCAGTACTTC.

The chain links TRBV2 to TRBJ1-2; D is uncertain. Trimming shortened V by 11 bases and J by 3 bases, and 16 bases separated the two germline ends. Germline V lookup: CDR1 SNHLY, CDR2 FYNNEI. The CDR3 extends over 13 amino acids. The CDR3 nucleotides are TGTGCCCGTACCCAGGCAGTACACTATGGCTACACCTTC. It codes for CARTQAVHYGYTF.

The chain combines TRBV11-2 with TRBJ2-7, with 9 bases matching TRBD1. Germline V gene data show CDR1 as SGHAT and CDR2 as FQNNGV. The CDR3 consists of 15 residues. V trimming: 6 bases; J trimming: 2 bases; junction bases outside the gene matches: 8. This chain's CDR3 is CASSTLDRGPYEQYF. CDR3 nucleotide sequence: TGTGCCAGCAGTACCTTGGACAGGGGTCCCTACGAGCAGTACTTC.

This clone was seen ten or more times. Here the CDR3 reads CASSIGVAGVNEQYF. The CDR3 DNA reads as TGTGCCAGTAGTATAGGGGTAGCGGGGGTCAACGAGCAGTACTTC. This chain connects TRBV19 to TRBJ2-7, with TRBD2 matching over 9 bases. CDR1 and CDR2 from the germline V gene are LNHDA and SQIVND (reference sequence). With V trimmed by 1 base and J by 5 bases, 6 bases remained unmatched. CDR3 size: 15 residues.

The chain carries TRBV28 and TRBJ2-2; unclear D gene. The CDR3 has 15 amino acids. Trimming removed 1 base from V and 2 bases from J, with 8 bases in between. CDR1 and CDR2 (germline): MDHEN, SYDVKM. The CDR3: CASSLSIDNTGELFF. CDR3 DNA sequence: TGTGCCAGCAGTTTATCTATCGACAACACCGGGGAGCTGTTTTTT.

CDR3 in DNA: TGTGCCAGCAGTACCCGACAGGGGGCGGGCGGGGAGCTGTTTTTT. Its protein is CASSTRQGAGGELFF. V gene TRBV27 combines with J gene TRBJ2-2; 10 bases match TRBD1. The V gene end was trimmed by 5 bases and the J gene end by 7 bases; junction bases not matched to a gene: 7. In germline, CDR1 is MNHEY, CDR2 SMNVEV (reference sequence). This CDR3 region has 15 residues.

This chain uses TRBV27 with TRBJ2-7; possible D gene TRBD1, 5 bases. Germline lookup yields CDR1 MNHEY and CDR2 SMNVEV (reference sequence). This CDR3 has 13 residues. Trimming pared 3 bases from V and 1 base from J, leaving 7 bases between. CDR3 residues: CASSLGLSYEQYF. In DNA, the CDR3 is TGTGCCAGCAGTTTGGGGCTGTCCTACGAGCAGTACTTC.

The chain links TRBV4-2 to TRBJ2-7; D is uncertain. Deletions cut 6 bases from V and 1 base from J, with 13 bases between. This CDR3 comprises 14 residues. Per the germline V gene, CDR1 is LGHNA and CDR2 is YNFKEQ. In DNA form, the CDR3 reads TGTGCCAGCAGTAATAGTATAGATTCCTACGAGCAGTACTTC. Its translation: CASSNSIDSYEQYF.

The chain joins TRBV27 to TRBJ1-1; a possible D gene is TRBD1 (5 bases). The CDR3 contains 15 residues. The V gene lost 2 bases and the J gene lost 3 bases, with 13 bases spanning the gap. CDR1 and CDR2 from the germline V gene are MNHEY and SMNVEV (reference sequence). This CDR3 reads CASSLEAWGDTEAFF. CDR3 DNA sequence: TGTGCCAGCAGTTTAGAGGCCTGGGGGGACACTGAAGCTTTCTTT.

V usage is TRBV18 and J usage is TRBJ2-7; perhaps TRBD1 as D (6 bases). The CDR3 consists of 19 residues. Germline-derived CDR1 and CDR2 are KGHSH and LQKENI. The V end was cut by 1 base, the J end by 3 bases, with 25 bases between. The CDR3 spells CASSPLRTVFPPFFYEQYF. As DNA, the CDR3 is TGTGCCAGCTCACCACTTCGGACAGTTTTTCCTCCCTTTTTCTACGAGCAGTACTTC. Based on the CDR3 plus reference TRBV18 and TRBJ2-7, the full variable domain is NAGVMQNPRHLVRRRGQEARLRCSPMKGHSHVYWYRQLPEEGLKFMVYLQKENIIDESGMPKERFSAEFPKEGPSILRIQQVVRGDSAAYFCASSPLRTVFPPFFYEQYFGPGTRLTVT.

This chain connects TRBV29-1 to TRBJ1-2, with 9 positions matching TRBD1. CDR1 is SQVTM, CDR2 ANQGSEA, per germline. The CDR3 length is 15 residues. V shed 6 bases and J 7 bases; nucleotides not matched to a gene: 15. For the CDR3, the DNA is TGCAGCGTGTACAATACAGGACAGGGGATTGTTGGCTACACCTTC. Its translation: CSVYNTGQGIVGYTF.

The count of this clone is one. The V gene is TRBV6-1, the J gene TRBJ2-1, with D tentatively TRBD1 (6 bases). The V end was cut by 2 bases, the J end by 8 bases, with 16 bases between. Germline V gives CDR1 MNHNS, CDR2 SASEGT. The CDR3 is 15 residues long. The CDR3 nucleotides are TGTGCCAGCAGTGAAACAGGGTTCCCACAATATGAGCAGTTCTTC. Protein product: CASSETGFPQYEQFF.

J is TRBJ2-7 and V is TRBV27, with 7 nucleotides matching TRBD1. In germline, CDR1 is MNHEY, CDR2 SMNVEV (reference sequence). This CDR3 comprises 14 residues. J was trimmed by 3 bases and V by 5 bases; bases with no gene match: 7. The DNA for the CDR3 is TGTGCCAGCAGTCAGACAGGGACCGTCTACGAGCAGTACTTC. Translation gives CASSQTGTVYEQYF.

This clone appeared once. The V gene is TRBV9, the J gene TRBJ2-7, with D possibly matching TRBD1 (5 bases). The CDR3 is made up of 15 amino acids. V lost 0 bases and J 0 bases, leaving 10 bases between the germline ends. Germline CDR1 SGDLS, CDR2 YYNGEE. The CDR3 region has the DNA TGTGCCAGCAGCGTAGAAGGGGCCCCCTCCTACGAGCAGTACTTC. Translated, it gives CASSVEGAPSYEQYF.

This clone came up a few times. The gene calls are TRBV28 and TRBJ1-5, with TRBD1 matching 7 bases. Trimming at V came to 4 bases and at J to 6 bases, leaving 12 bases not matched to a gene. This CDR3 has 16 amino acids. Germline values: CDR1 MDHEN, CDR2 SYDVKM. DNA of the CDR3: TGTGCCAGCAGTTCCGTAGACAGGGAGTTGGCTCAGCCCCAGCATTTT. Protein product: CASSSVDRELAQPQHF.

The rearrangement uses TRBV6-5 and TRBJ2-3; D unresolved. This CDR3 has 15 residues. The germline V gene has CDR1 MNHEY and CDR2 SVGAGI. V was shortened by 4 bases and J by 0 bases, with 11 bases between the two germline ends. The CDR3 spells CASSFGFPSTDTQYF. Here the CDR3 DNA reads TGTGCCAGCAGTTTTGGGTTTCCTAGCACAGATACGCAGTATTTT.